This T cell receptor beta chain was identified in a study of blood T cell repertoires in COVID-19. Study information: Researchers got acute and convalescent COVID-19 samples from the United States, Italy and Spain.

Everyone who took part was about 18 to 90 years old, and they came from about 25 US areas. Germline CDR1 is SGHAT and CDR2 is FQNNGV. This CDR3 is 12 amino acids long. The ends were cut back, 5 bases at V and 11 bases at J, with 15 bases in the middle. Here immunoSEQ multiplex PCR was the method, and the copy in TCRdb shows in-frame clones only, minus some. The table includes approximately 360,000 clones, over 75% detected once. This TCR was sampled from a woman between 25 and 40 years old with acute COVID-19. V and J are TRBV11-2 and TRBJ1-1; possibly TRBD1 for D (6 bases). Input material: PBMCs or T cells enriched from blood (not recorded which). The CDR3 region has the DNA TGTGCCAGCAGCGCTAACAGGGTCGGGGCTTTCTTT. It translates to CASSANRVGAFF.